The 16 T cell receptor beta chains presented below share a single source sample, sequenced in a study of shared T cell receptors in the human thymus. TCRdb keeps only in-frame clones here, not all; method: immunoSEQ multiplex PCR. Of some 700,000 clones in the sample, 70% to 90% were seen once. This sample also appeared in a second study, on human thymus T cells.

Sequenced input: thymocytes. These TCRs come from a girl less than two years old with a congenital heart defect.

This rearrangement joins TRBV5-1 to TRBJ1-6; 12 nucleotides agree with TRBD1. After removal of 2 bases from V and 7 bases from J, the junction contained 4 bases not matched to a gene. Germline CDR1 reads SGHRS; CDR2 reads YFSETQ. CDR3 length equals 16 residues. The CDR3 nucleotides read TGCGCCAGCAGCTTCTGGGACAGGGGGCAAAATTCACCCCTCCACTTT. Its translation: CASSFWDRGQNSPLHF.

The rearrangement uses TRBV4-1 and TRBJ1-5, with D unresolved. This CDR3 comprises 14 residues. Deletions cut 6 bases from V and 3 bases from J, with 12 bases between. Germline CDR1 reads MGHRA; CDR2 reads YSYEKL. CDR3 sequence: CASSLSQHNQPQHF. The CDR3 DNA is TGCGCCAGCAGTCTCTCACAGCACAATCAGCCCCAGCATTTT.

CDR3 in DNA: TGTGCCAGCAGCTCCCTCCGCGTAAAGAAACTAGCCAAAAACATTCAGTACTTC. Its protein is CASSSLRVKKLAKNIQYF. The rearrangement uses TRBV11-2 and TRBJ2-4; no clear D gene. V lost 4 bases and J 0 bases, leaving 19 bases between the germline ends. The germline gives CDR1 SGHAT, CDR2 FQNNGV. This CDR3 comprises 18 residues.

The V and J genes are TRBV29-1 and TRBJ2-5; 8 bases align to TRBD2. CDR1 and CDR2 (germline): SQVTM, ANQGSEA. The CDR3 has 16 amino acids. J was trimmed by 4 bases and V by 3 bases; bases with no gene match: 13. The CDR3 here is CSVDGLQRGPGETQYF. CDR3 nucleotides: TGCAGCGTTGATGGTCTCCAGCGGGGGCCAGGAGAGACCCAGTACTTC. Based on the CDR3 plus reference TRBV29-1 and TRBJ2-5, the full variable domain is SAVISQKPSRDICQRGTSLTIQCQVDSQVTMMFWYRQQPGQSLTLIATANQGSEATYESGFVIDKFPISRPNLTFSTLTVSNMSPEDSSIYLCSVDGLQRGPGETQYFGPGTRLLVL.

The DNA for the CDR3 is TGTGCCGCCACCGGGGGGATAAACACAGAAACTTCCTATGGCTACACCTTC. Amino acids: CAATGGINTETSYGYTF. J is TRBJ1-2 and V is TRBV15; tentatively, D is TRBD1 (5 bases). CDR1 is LNHNV and CDR2 is YYDKDF in the germline V gene (reference sequence). The CDR3 totals 17 residues. V was pared by 11 bases and J by 4 bases, with 29 bases between.

The J gene is TRBJ1-5, the V gene TRBV4-1, with D hard to call. V lost 0 bases, J lost 6 bases, and 12 bases lay in between. Germline CDR1 MGHRA, CDR2 YSYEKL. This CDR3 comprises 15 residues. In DNA, the CDR3 is TGCGCCAGCAGCCAAGATCGTAGCCCCGGTCAGCCCCAGCATTTT. Protein sequence: CASSQDRSPGQPQHF.

The rearrangement links TRBV11-2 to TRBJ1-2; the D gene is possibly TRBD1 (6 bases). Germline V lookup: CDR1 SGHAT, CDR2 FQNNGV. Trimming took 1 base from V and 8 from J, leaving 11 bases between them. There are 13 residues in the CDR3. CDR3 nucleotides: TGTGCCAGCAGCTTAGTCGAGGACAGCGGCTACACCTTC. This translates into CASSLVEDSGYTF.

V gene TRBV4-1 combines with J gene TRBJ2-7, with 8 bases that match TRBD1. Germline V gives CDR1 MGHRA, CDR2 YSYEKL. This CDR3 has 16 amino acids. The trim removed 1 base at V and 2 bases at J, leaving 7 bases unmatched. The CDR3 sequence is CASSQVRWDRPYEQYF. DNA for the CDR3: TGCGCCAGCAGCCAAGTTCGGTGGGACAGGCCCTACGAGCAGTACTTC.

The chain uses TRBV2 and TRBJ2-3; 8 positions match TRBD2. The CDR3 sequence is 15 residues long. V dropped 8 bases and J dropped 3; count of bases not matched to a gene: 10. Germline V gene sequence: CDR1 SNHLY, CDR2 FYNNEI. The CDR3, as DNA: TGTGCCAGCGGGCTAGGGGGACTAGGTACAGATACGCAGTATTTT. This gives the protein CASGLGGLGTDTQYF.

The chain joins TRBV20-1 to TRBJ1-1, with a possible D match to TRBD1 (6 bases). Per the germline V gene, CDR1 is DFQATT and CDR2 is SNEGSKA (reference sequence). The CDR3 consists of 11 residues. This CDR3 is CRITGKTEAFF. CDR3 DNA sequence: TGCAGGATAACAGGGAAGACTGAAGCTTTCTTT.

V and J are TRBV28 and TRBJ1-3; possible D gene TRBD1, 5 bases. Trimming pared 4 bases from V and 3 bases from J, leaving 7 bases between. CDR3 size: 13 residues. Looked up from germline, CDR1 is MDHEN and CDR2 is SYDVKM. In nucleotides, the CDR3 is TGTGCCAGCAGTTCTCAGGGTGGAAACACCATATATTTT. As protein: CASSSQGGNTIYF.

The CDR3 sequence is CASSLVPGGWEGNTEAFF. The CDR3 DNA reads TGTGCCAGCAGCTTAGTTCCGGGGGGTTGGGAGGGGAACACTGAAGCTTTCTTT. The rearrangement uses TRBV11-2 and TRBJ1-1, with D maybe TRBD1 (5 bases). Trimming removed 1 base at V and 1 base at J, with 19 bases between. There are 18 residues in the CDR3. Looked up from germline, CDR1 is SGHAT and CDR2 is FQNNGV.

Note on this clone: Other DNA sequences of this sample code for an identical CDR3. This rearrangement joins TRBV29-1 to TRBJ2-3; the match to TRBD1 covers 9 bases. V lost 5 bases, J lost 2 bases, and 2 bases stayed unmatched. Germline V gene sequence: CDR1 SQVTM, CDR2 ANQGSEA. The CDR3 has 13 amino acids. The CDR3 DNA reads as TGCAGCGTTCGGGACAGGGTCACAGATACGCAGTATTTT. It translates to CSVRDRVTDTQYF.

This clone was counted a single time. This chain uses TRBV4-1 with TRBJ2-7; 9 bases match TRBD1. This CDR3 has 17 amino acids. Germline V gene sequence: CDR1 MGHRA, CDR2 YSYEKL. V gave up 2 bases and J gave up 2 bases; unmatched junction bases: 10. The CDR3: CASSQIVRDRDTYEQYF. CDR3 nucleotides: TGCGCCAGCAGCCAAATCGTACGGGACAGGGATACCTACGAGCAGTACTTC.

As concerns this clone: Other DNA sequences in the sample encode the same CDR3. J is TRBJ1-2 and V is TRBV9, with D uncertain. V lost 1 base to trimming and J lost 7 bases, with 8 bases between them. The CDR3 totals 12 residues. Germline assignment: CDR1 SGDLS and CDR2 YYNGEE. CDR3 nucleotides: TGTGCCAGCAGCGTATCAGGAAGTGGCTACACCTTC. Translation gives CASSVSGSGYTF.

This chain uses TRBV5-1 with TRBJ1-3; possibly TRBD1 for D (5 bases). The V gene's germline CDR1 is SGHRS and CDR2 YFSETQ. This CDR3 comprises 17 residues. V gave up 4 bases and J gave up 1 base, with 18 bases separating them. The CDR3 DNA is TGCGCCAGCAGCCCTCGGCCAGGGCGGGAATCTGGAAACACCATATATTTT. It specifies CASSPRPGRESGNTIYF.